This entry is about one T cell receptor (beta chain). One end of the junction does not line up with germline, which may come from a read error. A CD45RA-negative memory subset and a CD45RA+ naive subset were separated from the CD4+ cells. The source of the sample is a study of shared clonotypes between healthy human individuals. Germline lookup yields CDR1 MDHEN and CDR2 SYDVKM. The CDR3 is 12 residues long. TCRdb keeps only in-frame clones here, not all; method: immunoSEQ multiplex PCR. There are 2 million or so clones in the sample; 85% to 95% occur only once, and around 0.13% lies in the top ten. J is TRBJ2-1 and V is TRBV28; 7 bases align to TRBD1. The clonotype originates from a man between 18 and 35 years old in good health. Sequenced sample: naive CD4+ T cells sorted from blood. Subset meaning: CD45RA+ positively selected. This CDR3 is CASSRTQGSGLF. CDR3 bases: TGTGCCAGCAGTCGAACACAGGGGTCCGGGCTCTTC.